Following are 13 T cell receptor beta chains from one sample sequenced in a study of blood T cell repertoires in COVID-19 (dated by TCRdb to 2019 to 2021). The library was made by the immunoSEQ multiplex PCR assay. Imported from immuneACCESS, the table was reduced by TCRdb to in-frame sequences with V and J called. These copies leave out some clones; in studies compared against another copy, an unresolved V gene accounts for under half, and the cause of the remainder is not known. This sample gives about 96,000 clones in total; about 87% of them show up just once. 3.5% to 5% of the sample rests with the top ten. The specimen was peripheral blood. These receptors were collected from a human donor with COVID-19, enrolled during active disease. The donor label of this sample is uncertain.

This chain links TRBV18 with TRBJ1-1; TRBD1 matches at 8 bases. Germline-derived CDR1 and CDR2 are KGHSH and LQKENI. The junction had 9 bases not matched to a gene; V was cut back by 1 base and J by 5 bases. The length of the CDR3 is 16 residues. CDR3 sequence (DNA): TGTGCCAGCTCACCACGCGGACAGGGAGCGGGGACTGAAGCTTTCTTT. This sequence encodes CASSPRGQGAGTEAFF. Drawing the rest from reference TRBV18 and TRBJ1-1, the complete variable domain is NAGVMQNPRHLVRRRGQEARLRCSPMKGHSHVYWYRQLPEEGLKFMVYLQKENIIDESGMPKERFSAEFPKEGPSILRIQQVVRGDSAAYFCASSPRGQGAGTEAFFGQGTRLTVV.

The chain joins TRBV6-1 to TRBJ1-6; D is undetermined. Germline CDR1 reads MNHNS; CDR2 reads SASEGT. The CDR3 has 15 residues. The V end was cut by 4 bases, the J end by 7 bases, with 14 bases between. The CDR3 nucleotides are TGTGCCAGCAGTGGAGACGGACGGGAGAATTCACCCCTCCACTTT. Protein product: CASSGDGRENSPLHF.

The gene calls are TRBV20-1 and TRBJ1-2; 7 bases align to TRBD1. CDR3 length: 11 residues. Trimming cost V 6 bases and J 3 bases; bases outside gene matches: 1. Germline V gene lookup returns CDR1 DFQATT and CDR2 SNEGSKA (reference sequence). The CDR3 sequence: CSAGTDYGYTF. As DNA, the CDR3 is TGCAGTGCCGGGACAGACTATGGCTACACCTTC.

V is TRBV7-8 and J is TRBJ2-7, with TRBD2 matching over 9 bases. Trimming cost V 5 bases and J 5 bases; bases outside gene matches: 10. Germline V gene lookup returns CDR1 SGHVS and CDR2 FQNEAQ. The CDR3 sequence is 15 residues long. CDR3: CASSTRGLAGNEQYF. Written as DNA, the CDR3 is TGTGCCAGCAGCACGAGGGGGCTAGCGGGGAACGAGCAGTACTTC.

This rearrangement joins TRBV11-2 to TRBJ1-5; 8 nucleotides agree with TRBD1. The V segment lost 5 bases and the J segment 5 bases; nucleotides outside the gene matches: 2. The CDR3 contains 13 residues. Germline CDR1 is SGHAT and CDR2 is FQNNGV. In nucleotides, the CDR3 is TGTGCCAGCAGCCACAGGGGGGATCAGCCCCAGCATTTT. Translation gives CASSHRGDQPQHF. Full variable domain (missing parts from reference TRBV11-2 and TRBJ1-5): EAGVAQSPRYKIIEKRQSVAFWCNPISGHATLYWYQQILGQGPKLLIQFQNNGVVDDSQLPKDRFSAERLKGVDSTLKIQPAKLEDSAVYLCASSHRGDQPQHFGDGTRLSIL.

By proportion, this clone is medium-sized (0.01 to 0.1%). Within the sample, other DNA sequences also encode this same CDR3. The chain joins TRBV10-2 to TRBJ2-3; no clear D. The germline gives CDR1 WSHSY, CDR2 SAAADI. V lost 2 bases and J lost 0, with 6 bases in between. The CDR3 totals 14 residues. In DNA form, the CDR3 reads TGCGCCAGCAGTGAGCAGGCTAGCACAGATACGCAGTATTTT. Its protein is CASSEQASTDTQYF.

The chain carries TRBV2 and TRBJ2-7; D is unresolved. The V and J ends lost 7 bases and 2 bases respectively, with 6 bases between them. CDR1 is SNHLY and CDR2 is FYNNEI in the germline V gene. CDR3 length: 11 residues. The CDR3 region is CASTVAYEQYF. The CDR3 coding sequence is TGTGCCAGCACGGTGGCCTACGAGCAGTACTTC.

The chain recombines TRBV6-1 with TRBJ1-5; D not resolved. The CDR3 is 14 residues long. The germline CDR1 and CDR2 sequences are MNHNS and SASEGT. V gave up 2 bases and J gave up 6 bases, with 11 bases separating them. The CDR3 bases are TGTGCCAGCAGTGAATTCGGGGTCGGTCAGCCCCAGCATTTT. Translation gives CASSEFGVGQPQHF.

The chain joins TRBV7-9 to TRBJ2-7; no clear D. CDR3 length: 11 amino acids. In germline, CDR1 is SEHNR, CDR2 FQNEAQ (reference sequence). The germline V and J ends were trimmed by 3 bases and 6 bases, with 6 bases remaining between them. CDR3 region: CASSFRGEQYF. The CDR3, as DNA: TGTGCCAGCAGCTTTAGAGGCGAGCAGTACTTC. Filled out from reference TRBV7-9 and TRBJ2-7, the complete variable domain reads DTGVSQNPRHKITKRGQNVTFRCDPISEHNRLYWYRQTLGQGPEFLTYFQNEAQLEKSRLLSDRFSAERPKGSFSTLEIQRTEQGDSAMYLCASSFRGEQYFGPGTRLTVT.

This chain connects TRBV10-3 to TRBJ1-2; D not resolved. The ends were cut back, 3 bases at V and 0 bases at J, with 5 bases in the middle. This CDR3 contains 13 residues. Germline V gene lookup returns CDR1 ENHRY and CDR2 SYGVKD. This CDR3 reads CAISDGSNYGYTF. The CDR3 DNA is TGTGCCATCAGTGACGGGTCTAACTATGGCTACACCTTC.

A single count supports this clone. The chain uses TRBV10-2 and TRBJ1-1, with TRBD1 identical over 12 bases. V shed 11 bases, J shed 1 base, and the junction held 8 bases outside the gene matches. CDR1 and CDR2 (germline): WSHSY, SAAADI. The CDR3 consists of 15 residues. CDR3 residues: CARKGTGGSNTEAFF. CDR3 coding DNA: TGCGCCCGCAAAGGGACAGGGGGCTCGAACACTGAAGCTTTCTTT.

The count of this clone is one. The CDR3 loop reads CASSQGGSGPYEQYF. In nucleotides, the CDR3 is TGTGCCAGCAGCCAAGGGGGTAGCGGACCCTACGAGCAGTACTTC. This chain connects TRBV3-1 (or the pseudogene TRBV3-2) to TRBJ2-7; D is possibly TRBD2 (6 bases). The CDR3 covers 15 residues. The germline V and J ends were trimmed by 1 base and 2 bases, with 12 bases remaining between them. Germline CDR1 reads LGHDT; CDR2 reads YNNKEL (reference sequence).

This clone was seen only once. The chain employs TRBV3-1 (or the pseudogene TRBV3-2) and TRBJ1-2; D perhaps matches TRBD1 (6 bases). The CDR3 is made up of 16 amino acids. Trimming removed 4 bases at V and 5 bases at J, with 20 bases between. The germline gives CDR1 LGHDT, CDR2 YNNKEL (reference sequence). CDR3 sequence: CASSPRTDRLRYGYTF. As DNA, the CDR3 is TGTGCCAGCAGCCCCCGGACAGATAGGCTTCGGTATGGCTACACCTTC.